The T cell receptor (beta chain) under discussion was sequenced for a study of CD8+CD57+ T cells in acquired aplastic anemia. Only patients with CD8+CD57+ cell expansion on flow cytometry were chosen for sequencing. The CDR3 extends over 20 amino acids. CDR1 and CDR2 from the germline V gene are LGHDT and YNNKEL (reference sequence). V dropped 7 bases and J dropped 0; count of bases not matched to a gene: 18. The use of genomic DNA as template underpinned the TCR beta VDJ and CDR3 profiling. MiXCR was run by TCRdb on the reads, yielding one entry per CDR3 protein. Of 100,000 to 150,000 distinct CDR3 sequences detected, about two fifths appear once; the ten largest clones hold over 2%. At least ten counts were recorded for this clonotype.

Sample: sorted CD4+, CD8+, or CD8+CD57+ T cells (not recorded which) from PBMCs. The gene calls are TRBV3-1 and TRBJ2-6, with TRBD2 identical over 7 bases. This TCR was recovered from a human donor with aplastic anemia. The CDR3 region has the DNA TGTGCCAGCACCCCGGGGGGACTTCCCCTAAGGGGCTCTGGGGCCAACGTCCTGACTTTC. Its protein product is CASTPGGLPLRGSGANVLTF. The whole variable domain, filled in from reference TRBV3-1 and TRBJ2-6, reads DTAVSQTPKYLVTQMGNDKSIKCEQNLGHDTMYWYKQDSKKFLKIMFSYNNKELIINETVPNRFSPKSPDKAHLNLHINSLELGDSAVYFCASTPGGLPLRGSGANVLTFGAGSRLTVL.